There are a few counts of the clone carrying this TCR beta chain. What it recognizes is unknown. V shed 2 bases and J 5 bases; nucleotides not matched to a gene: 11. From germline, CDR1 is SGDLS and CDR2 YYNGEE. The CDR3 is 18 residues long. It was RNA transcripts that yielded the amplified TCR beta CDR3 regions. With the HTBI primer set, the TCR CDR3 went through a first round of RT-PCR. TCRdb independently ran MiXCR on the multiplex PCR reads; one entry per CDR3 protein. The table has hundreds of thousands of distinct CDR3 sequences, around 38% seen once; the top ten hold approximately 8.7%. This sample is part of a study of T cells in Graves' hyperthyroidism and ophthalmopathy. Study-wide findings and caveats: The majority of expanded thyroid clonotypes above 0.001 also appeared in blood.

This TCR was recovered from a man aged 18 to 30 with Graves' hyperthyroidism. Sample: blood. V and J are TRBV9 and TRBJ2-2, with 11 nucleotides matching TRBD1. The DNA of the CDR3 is TGTGCCAGCAGCGTGTCGGGACAGGGGGTTGAGGGGACCGGGGAGCTGTTTTTT. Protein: CASSVSGQGVEGTGELFF.